Sequencing of this T cell receptor (beta chain) was carried out in a study of blood T cell repertoires in COVID-19. Across the whole study: The United States, Italy and Spain supplied acute and convalescent COVID-19 samples. Sources were T cells, B-cell-depleted T cells, or PBMCs; the material itself was cDNA or gDNA.

Per the original methods: Amplified reference gene primers provided the basis for estimating nucleated cell counts. The repertoire was sequenced with immunoSEQ multiplex PCR; TCRdb's copy has only in-frame clones and lacks some. V, J and clone size derive from that table, while D and trimming were established from the DNA sequence. The sample lists fewer than 75,000 clones, around nine tenths occurring once. Only a few counts were recorded for this clone. The sequence was obtained from a man aged 55 to 70 with acute or convalescent COVID-19. The sequenced material came from peripheral blood.

The CDR3 bases are TGTGCCAGCAGTTCAGGGGGGAGGTTGAACACTGAAGCTTTCTTT. Translation: CASSSGGRLNTEAFF. The chain uses TRBV6-5 and TRBJ1-1; the match to TRBD1 covers 7 bases. Trimming cost V 4 bases and J 0 bases; bases outside gene matches: 5. Germline CDR1 MNHEY, CDR2 SVGAGI. The CDR3 consists of 15 residues.